A single sample is the source of the 16 T cell receptor beta chains below, sequenced in a study of beta chain features in type 1 diabetes. cDNA synthesis used the whole RNA isolate, giving expressed TCRB sequences. Sequenced by immunoSEQ multiplex PCR; TCRdb stores in-frame clones only, minus some. The sample carries a few hundred thousand clones, 25% to 30% recorded once. Input material: central memory CD4+ T cells from blood. The receptors originated from a man aged 25-45 years in good health.

This clone was detected a few times. The chain links TRBV29-1 to TRBJ1-2; TRBD1 agrees at 8 bases. There are 11 residues in the CDR3. The trim removed 5 bases at V and 6 bases at J, leaving 2 bases unmatched. CDR1 and CDR2 (germline): SQVTM, ANQGSEA. CDR3 in amino acids: CSVWTGNGYTF. For the CDR3, the DNA is TGCAGCGTTTGGACAGGGAATGGCTACACCTTC.

The chain joins TRBV5-1 to TRBJ2-7, with D unclear. Deletions cut 0 bases from V and 0 bases from J, with 7 bases between. The CDR3 contains 14 residues. Germline assignment: CDR1 SGHRS and CDR2 YFSETQ. The CDR3 sequence: CASSLADTSYEQYF. The CDR3 bases are TGCGCCAGCAGCTTGGCAGACACCTCCTACGAGCAGTACTTC.

This clone was observed a handful of times. The sample carries other DNA sequences with the same CDR3. This chain connects TRBV20-1 to TRBJ2-5; D gene uncertain. Germline V lookup: CDR1 DFQATT, CDR2 SNEGSKA (reference sequence). V was trimmed by 5 bases and J by 4 bases, leaving 2 bases between them. This CDR3 is built from 9 residues. CDR3 nucleotide sequence: TGCAGTGCTCCAGAGACCCAGTACTTC. Its protein product is CSAPETQYF.

This clone was detected only a few times. The chain links TRBV9 to TRBJ2-1; D is unresolved. The CDR3 is 14 amino acids. The germline V and J ends were trimmed by 3 bases and 8 bases, with 15 bases remaining between them. Germline CDR1 is SGDLS and CDR2 is YYNGEE. For the CDR3, the DNA is TGTGCCAGCAGCGGCCCCGGCTCTGGGGATGAGCAGTTCTTC. Translating gives CASSGPGSGDEQFF.

This clone has a handful of counts. This chain joins TRBV18 and TRBJ1-2; no firm D call. The V and J ends lost 5 bases and 2 bases respectively, with 6 bases between them. Germline CDR1 is KGHSH and CDR2 is LQKENI. This CDR3 has 12 amino acids. The CDR3 region has the DNA TGTGCCAGCTCAAGCCTGAACTATGGCTACACCTTC. It codes for CASSSLNYGYTF.

The chain carries TRBV5-1 and TRBJ2-7; TRBD1 aligns across 9 bases. Germline values: CDR1 SGHRS, CDR2 YFSETQ. The CDR3 runs 14 residues. J gave up 5 bases and V 3 bases, and 6 bases lay outside the gene matches. CDR3 nucleotide sequence: TGCGCCAGCAGCTCACAGGGGGCAAAGCACGAGCAGTACTTC. Protein: CASSSQGAKHEQYF.

The J gene is TRBJ2-5, the V gene TRBV7-8; no clear D gene. The CDR3 contains 11 residues. V lost 3 bases and J lost 5, with 4 bases in between. Germline CDR1 and CDR2: SGHVS and FQNEAQ. Here the CDR3 reads CASSFGETQYF. In DNA, the CDR3 is TGTGCCAGCAGCTTCGGTGAGACCCAGTACTTC.

This clone has more than one count but fewer than ten. This chain joins TRBV30 and TRBJ2-7; 8 bases are shared with TRBD1. The CDR3 length is 13 residues. Per germline, CDR1 GTSNPN and CDR2 SVGIG (reference sequence). Trimming removed 1 base from V and 5 bases from J; junction bases left unmatched: 4. The CDR3 is CAWSADRGHEQYF. In DNA, the CDR3 is TGTGCCTGGAGTGCTGACAGGGGCCACGAGCAGTACTTC.

This clone was observed a handful of times. The same CDR3 arises from other DNA sequences in this sample as well. This chain joins TRBV30 and TRBJ2-7, with D possibly TRBD2 on 5 matching bases. Deletions cut 0 bases from V and 4 bases from J, with 7 bases between. Germline assignment: CDR1 GTSNPN and CDR2 SVGIG (reference sequence). This CDR3 contains 12 residues. The CDR3 DNA reads TGTGCCTGGAGTGTTGGAGGTTACGAGCAGTACTTC. Amino acid sequence: CAWSVGGYEQYF.

The genes are TRBV5-1 and TRBJ2-2, with D possibly TRBD1 on 6 matching bases. Germline V gives CDR1 SGHRS, CDR2 YFSETQ. Trimming shortened V by 1 base and J by 5 bases, and 9 bases separated the two germline ends. The CDR3 has 14 amino acids. CDR3: CASSLNQGTGELFF. CDR3 bases: TGCGCCAGCAGCTTGAACCAGGGGACCGGGGAGCTGTTTTTT.

This rearrangement joins TRBV6-5 to TRBJ2-3; 10 bases match TRBD2. Germline CDR1 and CDR2: MNHEY and SVGAGI. The CDR3 extends over 16 amino acids. V lost 2 bases to trimming and J lost 4 bases; unmatched junction nucleotides: 6. The DNA of the CDR3 is TGTGCCAGCAGTTACCTAGCGGGGGTTGGTCCAGATACGCAGTATTTT. Translating gives CASSYLAGVGPDTQYF.

The rearrangement links TRBV28 to TRBJ2-7, with 8 bases fitting TRBD2. The CDR3 contains 16 residues. Germline CDR1 and CDR2: MDHEN and SYDVKM. Unmatched junction bases numbered 11, after V lost 2 bases and J lost 5 bases. The CDR3 sequence is CASSLLSGRGAHEQYF. In DNA, the CDR3 is TGTGCCAGCAGTTTACTCTCCGGGAGGGGGGCCCACGAGCAGTACTTC.

There are a few counts of this clone. The chain combines TRBV27 with TRBJ1-2; no clear D gene. There are 13 residues in the CDR3. Germline V gene lookup returns CDR1 MNHEY and CDR2 SMNVEV (reference sequence). Trimming removed 2 bases at V and 4 bases at J, with 8 bases between. The CDR3 here is CASSLAGSYGYTF. CDR3 nucleotides: TGTGCCAGCAGTTTAGCGGGATCCTATGGCTACACCTTC.

This clone was recorded at least ten times. The chain has TRBV7-9 and TRBJ1-4; no definite D call. Trimming pared 5 bases from V and 8 bases from J, leaving 18 bases between. CDR1 and CDR2 from the germline V gene are SEHNR and FQNEAQ (reference sequence). CDR3 length: 15 amino acids. In nucleotides, the CDR3 is TGTGCCAGCAGCGACTCTGGCGGCATGGGGGAAAAACTGTTTTTT. Amino acids: CASSDSGGMGEKLFF.

The chain is built from TRBV25-1 and TRBJ2-1, with TRBD1 as a possible D gene (6 bases). CDR1 and CDR2 (germline): MGHDK, SYGVNS. V was cut by 7 bases and J by 3 bases, with 10 bases left in between. This CDR3 has 13 amino acids. CDR3 amino acids: CASKGGNYNEQFF. The CDR3, as DNA: TGTGCCAGCAAAGGGGGAAACTACAATGAGCAGTTCTTC.

This chain links TRBV5-5 with TRBJ2-7; 7 positions match TRBD2. Germline assignment: CDR1 SGHKS and CDR2 YYEKEE (reference sequence). CDR3 size: 14 residues. V was clipped by 4 bases and J by 4 bases; unmatched bases: 8. CDR3 in DNA: TGTGCCAGCAGCCGGCAGCGGGGACCATACGAGCAGTACTTC. Residues: CASSRQRGPYEQYF.